This T cell receptor beta chain was recovered during a study of technical replicates of blood from a handful of donors. The method was immunoSEQ multiplex PCR; TCRdb's version includes in-frame clones alone and lacks a portion of them. In the table there are approximately 70,000 clones, approximately 90% of which are singletons. The V segment lost 3 bases and the J segment 0 bases; nucleotides outside the gene matches: 9. There are 17 residues in the CDR3. Germline-derived CDR1 and CDR2 are SGHNT and YYREEE (reference sequence). The receptor was derived from a human donor in good health. Some clones in this sample may be carry-over from other donors' samples. This chain connects TRBV5-4 to TRBJ1-1; 9 bases align to TRBD1. Sequencing was carried out using PBMCs. The CDR3 reads CASSSTGQGPLNTEAFF. The CDR3 DNA sequence: TGTGCCAGCAGCTCAACGGGACAGGGACCTTTGAACACTGAAGCTTTCTTT.